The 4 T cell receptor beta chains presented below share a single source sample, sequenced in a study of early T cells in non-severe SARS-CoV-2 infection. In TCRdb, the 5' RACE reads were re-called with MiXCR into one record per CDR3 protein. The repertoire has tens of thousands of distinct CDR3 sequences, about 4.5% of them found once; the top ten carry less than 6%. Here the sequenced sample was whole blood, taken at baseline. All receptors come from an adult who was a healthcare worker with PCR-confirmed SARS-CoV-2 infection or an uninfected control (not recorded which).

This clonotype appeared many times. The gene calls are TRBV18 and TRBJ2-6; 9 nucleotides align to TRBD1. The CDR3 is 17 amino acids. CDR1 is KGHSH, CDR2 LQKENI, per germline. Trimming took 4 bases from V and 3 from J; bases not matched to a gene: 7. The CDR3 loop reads CASSQSTGGSGANVLTF. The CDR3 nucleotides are TGTGCCAGCTCACAGTCGACAGGGGGAAGTGGGGCCAACGTCCTGACTTTC. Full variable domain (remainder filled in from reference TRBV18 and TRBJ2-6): NAGVMQNPRHLVRRRGQEARLRCSPMKGHSHVYWYRQLPEEGLKFMVYLQKENIIDESGMPKERFSAEFPKEGPSILRIQQVVRGDSAAYFCASSQSTGGSGANVLTFGAGSRLTVL.

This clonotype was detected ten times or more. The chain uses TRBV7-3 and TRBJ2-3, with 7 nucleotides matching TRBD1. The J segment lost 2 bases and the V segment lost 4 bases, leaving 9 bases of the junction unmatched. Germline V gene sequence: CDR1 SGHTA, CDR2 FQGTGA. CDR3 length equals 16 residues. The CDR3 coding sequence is TGTGCCAGCAGCTCATCGGAGACAGGGTACACAGATACGCAGTATTTT. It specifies CASSSSETGYTDTQYF.

CDR3 in DNA: TGTGCCAGCAGTTACGAGGGAAGGAGGACCGGGGAGCTGTTTTTT. It translates to CASSYEGRRTGELFF. The chain has TRBV6-5 and TRBJ2-2; perhaps TRBD2 as D (5 bases). The CDR3 contains 15 residues. Germline values: CDR1 MNHEY, CDR2 SVGAGI. The V and J ends lost 2 bases and 5 bases respectively, with 12 bases between them.

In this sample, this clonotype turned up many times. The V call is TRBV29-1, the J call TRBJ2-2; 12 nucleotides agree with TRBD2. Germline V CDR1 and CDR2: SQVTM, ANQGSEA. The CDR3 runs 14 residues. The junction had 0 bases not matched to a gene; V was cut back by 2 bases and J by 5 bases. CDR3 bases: TGCAGCGTTGAAACTAGCGGGAGGACCGGGGAGCTGTTTTTT. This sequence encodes CSVETSGRTGELFF.